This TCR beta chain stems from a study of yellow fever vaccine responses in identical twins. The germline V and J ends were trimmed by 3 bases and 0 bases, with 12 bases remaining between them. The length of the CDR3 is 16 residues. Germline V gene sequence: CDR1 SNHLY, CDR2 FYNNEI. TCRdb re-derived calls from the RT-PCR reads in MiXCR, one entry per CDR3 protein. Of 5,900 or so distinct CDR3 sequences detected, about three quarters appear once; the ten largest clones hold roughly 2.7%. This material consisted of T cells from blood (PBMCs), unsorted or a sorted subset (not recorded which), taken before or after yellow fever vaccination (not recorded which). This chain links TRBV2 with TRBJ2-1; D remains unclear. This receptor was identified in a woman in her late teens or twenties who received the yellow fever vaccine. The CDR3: CASSDYPMSSYNEQFF. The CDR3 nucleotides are TGTGCCAGCAGTGACTATCCGATGAGCTCCTACAATGAGCAGTTCTTC.